One and the same sample provided the 11 T cell receptor beta chains below, sequenced in a study of T cells after yellow fever vaccination. TCRdb redid the calling of the 5' RACE reads with MiXCR, one entry per CDR3 protein. The table has under 600,000 distinct CDR3 sequences, approximately 12% seen once. This specimen consisted of PBMCs, obtained on the day of the yellow fever booster vaccination. The receptors shown here come from a young man who received the YFV17D yellow fever vaccine.

V and J are TRBV20-1 and TRBJ2-1; D unclear. The CDR3 runs to 12 residues. In germline, CDR1 is DFQATT, CDR2 SNEGSKA (reference sequence). In nucleotides, the CDR3 is TGCAGCGTAAAGGTCCCCTACAATGAGCAGTTCTTC. Protein sequence: CSVKVPYNEQFF.

This clonotype was detected a few times. The V gene is TRBV7-9, the J gene TRBJ2-7; D is unresolved. V was cut by 5 bases and J by 7 bases, with 18 bases left in between. The CDR3 totals 14 residues. Germline lookup yields CDR1 SEHNR and CDR2 FQNEAQ (reference sequence). DNA for the CDR3: TGTGCCAGCAGCCGTCGACTGGAGATGGGAGAGCAGTACTTC. Residues: CASSRRLEMGEQYF.

The CDR3 region is CASSSTFQQFF. The CDR3 DNA reads TGTGCCAGCAGCTCAACCTTTCAGCAGTTCTTC. The rearrangement joins TRBV7-2 to TRBJ2-1; D remains unclear. V lost 4 bases and J 11 bases, leaving 9 bases between the germline ends. The germline V gene encodes CDR1 SGHTA and CDR2 FQGNSA. This CDR3 is 11 amino acids long.

This clonotype was detected only a few times. The chain joins TRBV30 to TRBJ2-7; 7 positions agree with TRBD2. Germline lookup yields CDR1 GTSNPN and CDR2 SVGIG (reference sequence). The CDR3 runs 15 residues. V was clipped by 4 bases and J by 6 bases; unmatched bases: 15. In DNA, the CDR3 is TGTGCCTGGAATAACTACGGAGCGGGATCATCCGAGCAGTACTTC. The encoded protein is CAWNNYGAGSSEQYF.

The rearrangement links TRBV29-1 to TRBJ2-7, with D maybe TRBD2 (6 bases). The CDR3 runs 13 residues. CDR1 is SQVTM, CDR2 ANQGSEA, per germline. Trimming took off 3 bases at V and 2 bases at J, with 11 bases between the two ends. CDR3 nucleotide sequence: TGCAGCGTTGATTACGCGGGGACCTACGAGCAGTACTTC. Amino acids: CSVDYAGTYEQYF.

J is TRBJ2-2 and V is TRBV12-3 or TRBV12-4; D gene unclear. The V end lost 4 bases, the J end lost 6 bases, and 6 bases lay between the germline ends. The CDR3 has 12 amino acids. The CDR3 here is CASSSVPGELFF. In nucleotides, the CDR3 is TGTGCCAGCAGTTCAGTTCCCGGGGAGCTGTTTTTT.

The gene calls are TRBV11-3 and TRBJ2-1; TRBD2 aligns across 10 bases. V gave up 0 bases and J gave up 4 bases; unmatched junction bases: 3. Looked up from germline, CDR1 is SGHNT and CDR2 is YENEEA. The CDR3 is 16 residues long. The CDR3 loop is CASSLETSGVYNEQFF. In nucleotides, the CDR3 is TGTGCCAGCAGCTTAGAAACTAGCGGGGTTTACAATGAGCAGTTCTTC.

The chain couples TRBV5-1 to TRBJ2-7; possible D gene TRBD1, 6 bases. Germline CDR1 reads SGHRS; CDR2 reads YFSETQ. V lost 4 bases and J 0 bases, leaving 11 bases between the germline ends. The CDR3 is 14 residues long. Written as DNA, the CDR3 is TGCGCCAGCAGCCCTGGACAGAGCTCCTACGAGCAGTACTTC. Translated: CASSPGQSSYEQYF.

The chain couples TRBV19 to TRBJ2-3, with D uncertain. The length of the CDR3 is 12 residues. V was cut by 3 bases and J by 8 bases, with 9 bases left in between. CDR1 and CDR2 from the germline V gene are LNHDA and SQIVND (reference sequence). The chain's CDR3 is CASSMGSLTQYF. As DNA, the CDR3 is TGTGCCAGTAGTATGGGCTCCCTTACGCAGTATTTT.

This clonotype was seen only a few times. The chain combines TRBV7-2 with TRBJ2-5; TRBD2 matches at 7 bases. The CDR3 covers 14 residues. Looked up from germline, CDR1 is SGHTA and CDR2 is FQGNSA. Trimming cost V 5 bases and J 5 bases; bases outside gene matches: 8. CDR3 region: CASSPAGQAETQYF. CDR3 nucleotides: TGTGCCAGCAGCCCAGCGGGGCAGGCCGAGACCCAGTACTTC.

This clonotype has only a few counts. The J gene is TRBJ2-1, the V gene TRBV25-1; possible D gene TRBD2, 6 bases. The CDR3 totals 15 residues. The germline V gene has CDR1 MGHDK and CDR2 SYGVNS. The ends were cut back, 1 base at V and 8 bases at J, with 15 bases in the middle. The CDR3 spells CASSESGLATDEQFF. CDR3 DNA sequence: TGTGCCAGCAGTGAATCCGGGCTAGCGACCGATGAGCAGTTCTTC.